One sample yielded the 19 T cell receptor beta chains listed below, sequenced in a study of shared clonotypes between healthy human individuals. The table came from immunoSEQ multiplex PCR; TCRdb's copy has only in-frame clones and leaves some out. The repertoire includes roughly 500,000 clones, 90% to 96% of them detected once, and about 0.064% sits in the top ten. Sequences were obtained from naive CD4+ T cells sorted from blood. Subset noted: CD45RA+ positively selected. These receptors were collected from a woman under 40 in good health.

This chain joins TRBV2 and TRBJ1-5, with 7 bases aligning to TRBD1. V was pared by 6 bases and J by 6 bases, with 8 bases of the junction left unmatched. Germline assignment: CDR1 SNHLY and CDR2 FYNNEI. This CDR3 is 14 amino acids long. The CDR3 spells CASSLDRVGQPQHF. The CDR3 coding sequence is TGTGCCAGCAGCCTAGACAGGGTAGGTCAGCCCCAGCATTTT.

The chain has TRBV7-9 and TRBJ2-3; 11 bases fit TRBD2. The CDR3 totals 16 residues. Looked up from germline, CDR1 is SEHNR and CDR2 is FQNEAQ (reference sequence). Losses at the gene ends were 4 bases for V and 3 bases for J; bases not matched to a gene: 6. CDR3 in amino acids: CASSSSWTSGTDTQYF. In DNA form, the CDR3 reads TGTGCCAGCAGCTCATCCTGGACTAGCGGGACAGATACGCAGTATTTT.

The chain combines TRBV5-1 with TRBJ1-5; a weak D match, TRBD1 (5 bases). Trimming removed 0 bases from V and 6 bases from J, with 13 bases in between. The CDR3 runs to 15 residues. The germline gives CDR1 SGHRS, CDR2 YFSETQ. The CDR3 reads CASSLAGRVSQPQHF. In DNA, the CDR3 is TGCGCCAGCAGCTTGGCGGGCAGGGTAAGTCAGCCCCAGCATTTT.

The J gene is TRBJ1-1, the V gene TRBV5-1; D is unresolved. The CDR3 loop spans 14 amino acids. Trimming took 0 bases from V and 3 from J, leaving 9 bases between them. Germline V gene lookup returns CDR1 SGHRS and CDR2 YFSETQ. The CDR3 spells CASSLEGTYTEAFF. The CDR3 nucleotides read TGCGCCAGCAGCTTGGAAGGTACGTACACTGAAGCTTTCTTT.

The rearrangement uses TRBV6-1 and TRBJ1-4, with 9 bases lining up with TRBD1. CDR1 MNHNS and CDR2 SASEGT come from the germline V gene. The CDR3 loop spans 14 amino acids. V trimming: 4 bases; J trimming: 4 bases; junction bases outside the gene matches: 1. As DNA, the CDR3 is TGTGCCAGCAGTGGGGACAGGGTTAATGAAAAACTGTTTTTT. Residues: CASSGDRVNEKLFF.

The chain couples TRBV7-9 to TRBJ2-5, with D possibly being TRBD1 or TRBD2 (5 bases each). The assigned J gene may be wrong: the sequence end matches TRBJ2-7 better. Germline assignment: CDR1 SEHNR and CDR2 FQNEAQ (reference sequence). CDR3 length: 15 amino acids. CDR3 bases: TGTGCCAGCAGCTCCTCCGGGGCCCCAGGGTACGAGCAGTACTTC. Its protein product is CASSSSGAPGYEQYF.

This chain uses TRBV6-5 with TRBJ1-2; D not certain. In germline, CDR1 is MNHEY, CDR2 SVGAGI. The CDR3 totals 11 residues. Trimming shortened V by 10 bases and J by 1 base, and 7 bases separated the two germline ends. The CDR3 coding sequence is TGTGCCACCGCCCGTAACTATGGCTACACCTTC. It encodes CATARNYGYTF.

The rearrangement uses TRBV6-5 and TRBJ2-7, with TRBD2 matching 10 bases. The CDR3 sequence is 15 residues long. CDR1 is MNHEY, CDR2 SVGAGI, per germline. Losses at the gene ends were 2 bases for V and 6 bases for J; bases not matched to a gene: 7. CDR3 nucleotide sequence: TGTGCCAGCAGTTACGAGGTAGCGGGAGGATTCGAGCAGTACTTC. It yields the protein CASSYEVAGGFEQYF.

The chain joins TRBV29-1 to TRBJ2-1; D unresolved. Germline loops: CDR1 SQVTM, CDR2 ANQGSEA. Trimming took 3 bases from V and 6 from J, leaving 6 bases between them. CDR3 length equals 11 residues. The CDR3 DNA reads as TGCAGCGTTGATCCTGGCAATGAGCAGTTCTTC. Translating it yields CSVDPGNEQFF.

Concerning this clone: This sample includes further DNA sequences coding for the same CDR3. The chain recombines TRBV5-1 with TRBJ2-5; D is undetermined. Between the trimmed V and J ends, which lost 1 base and 4 bases, there was a span of 2 bases. Per the germline V gene, CDR1 is SGHRS and CDR2 is YFSETQ. The CDR3 extends over 11 amino acids. The CDR3 DNA is TGCGCCAGCAGCTTGTCAGAGACCCAGTACTTC. This sequence encodes CASSLSETQYF.

The chain carries TRBV29-1 and TRBJ1-1; TRBD1 matches 8 bases. This CDR3 comprises 14 residues. V was clipped by 7 bases and J by 1 base; unmatched bases: 8. Germline V gives CDR1 SQVTM, CDR2 ANQGSEA. In DNA, the CDR3 is TGCAGCGGCACCCCGACAGGGGCGAACACTGAAGCTTTCTTT. Its protein product is CSGTPTGANTEAFF.

The genes are TRBV7-8 and TRBJ2-5; D may be TRBD2 (5 bases). V lost 5 bases, J lost 1 base, and 11 bases lay in between. Looked up from germline, CDR1 is SGHVS and CDR2 is FQNEAQ. CDR3 size: 14 residues. The CDR3 DNA follows: TGTGCCAGCAGCCCGAGCGGAACCCAAGAGACCCAGTACTTC. Its protein is CASSPSGTQETQYF.

The rearrangement uses TRBV4-1 and TRBJ2-5; 9 bases line up with TRBD2. The J call is in doubt because the DNA end fits TRBJ2-7 better. Germline V CDR1 and CDR2: MGHRA, YSYEKL. The CDR3 spans 17 residues. CDR3 region: CASSQTGLAGVRVEQYF. The CDR3 nucleotides read TGCGCCAGCAGCCAAACGGGATTAGCGGGAGTGAGGGTCGAGCAGTACTTC.

This clone was recorded only once. The chain is built from TRBV6-1 and TRBJ2-5, with 14 bases identical to TRBD2. The CDR3 runs to 16 residues. V lost 2 bases, J lost 4 bases, and 3 bases stayed unmatched. The germline gives CDR1 MNHNS, CDR2 SASEGT. CDR3 DNA sequence: TGTGCCAGCAGTGAATTCGGGACTAGCGGGAGAGAGACCCAGTACTTC. Protein sequence: CASSEFGTSGRETQYF.

This sequence joins TRBV2 and TRBJ2-5; TRBD2 matches 7 bases. The end of the DNA is better explained by TRBJ2-7, so the J call may be wrong. This CDR3 spans 15 amino acids. Germline CDR1 reads SNHLY; CDR2 reads FYNNEI. The CDR3 region is CASTWDSGRAYEQYF. In nucleotides, the CDR3 is TGTGCCAGCACCTGGGATAGCGGGCGAGCCTACGAGCAGTACTTC.

The chain couples TRBV6-1 to TRBJ1-5; D perhaps matches TRBD1 (5 bases). CDR3 length: 14 amino acids. Trimming removed 1 base from V and 7 bases from J, with 11 bases in between. Per germline, CDR1 MNHNS and CDR2 SASEGT. The CDR3, as DNA: TGTGCCAGCAGTGAAGATTGGGGGGGGCAGCCCCAGCATTTT. Its protein product is CASSEDWGGQPQHF.

The CDR3 sequence is CASSPIGELGNEQFF. DNA of the CDR3: TGTGCCAGCTCACCTATAGGGGAGCTCGGCAATGAGCAGTTCTTC. This chain joins TRBV18 and TRBJ2-1; D may correspond to TRBD1 or TRBD2 (5 bases each). CDR3 length equals 15 residues. Deletions cut 3 bases from V and 6 bases from J, with 15 bases between. CDR1 is KGHSH, CDR2 LQKENI, per germline.

This chain links TRBV4-1 with TRBJ1-2; no definite D call. CDR3 length equals 12 residues. The germline V gene has CDR1 MGHRA and CDR2 YSYEKL. The ends were cut back, 4 bases at V and 7 bases at J, with 10 bases in the middle. This CDR3 is CASSPGGRGYTF. CDR3 DNA sequence: TGCGCCAGCAGCCCTGGCGGCCGTGGCTACACCTTC.

This sequence joins TRBV19 and TRBJ1-5, with 7 bases identical to TRBD1. The ends lost 4 bases at V and 2 bases at J; junction bases unmatched: 2. The CDR3 spans 14 residues. Germline CDR1 and CDR2: LNHDA and SQIVND (reference sequence). This chain's CDR3 is CASSRQGGNQPQHF. The DNA of the CDR3 is TGTGCCAGTAGTAGACAGGGCGGCAATCAGCCCCAGCATTTT.